The 3 T cell receptor beta chains in this list originate from one sample, sequenced in a study of shared clonotypes between healthy human individuals. Profiled with immunoSEQ multiplex PCR; TCRdb holds only in-frame clones, not every one. The repertoire has nearly 2 million clones, approximately 94% of them found once; the top ten carry around 1%. Naive CD8 cells, CD45RO-negative and positively selected for CCR7, excluded terminally differentiated effector memory CD45RA+ cells. Source material: naive CD8+ T cells sorted from blood. These receptors originate from a man aged 18-30 years in good health.

This sequence joins TRBV25-1 and TRBJ2-1; D is possibly TRBD2 (5 bases). CDR1 is MGHDK, CDR2 SYGVNS, per germline. Trimming took 6 bases from V and 4 from J, leaving 19 bases between them. CDR3 length equals 16 residues. CDR3 in amino acids: CASSEGLGFTYNEQFF. The CDR3 nucleotides are TGTGCCAGCAGCGAGGGTTTGGGATTTACGTACAATGAGCAGTTCTTC.

Remarks on this clone: Other DNA variants within this sample encode the same CDR3. CDR3 in amino acids: CASSVAGLSGNTIYF. The CDR3 DNA reads as TGTGCCAGCAGCGTAGCAGGACTGTCTGGAAACACCATATATTTT. The genes are TRBV9 and TRBJ1-3; no reliable D call. Trimming removed 0 bases at V and 1 base at J, with 8 bases between. The length of the CDR3 is 15 residues. CDR1 and CDR2 from the germline V gene are SGDLS and YYNGEE.

This clone was seen only once. The rearrangement links TRBV18 to TRBJ2-1; the D is unclear. V was trimmed by 6 bases and J by 5 bases, leaving 11 bases between them. This CDR3 region has 13 residues. Germline V gene sequence: CDR1 KGHSH, CDR2 LQKENI. CDR3 sequence: CASSAVTNNEQFF. The CDR3 coding sequence is TGTGCCAGCTCCGCTGTCACGAACAATGAGCAGTTCTTC.